In this sample, the clone carrying this T cell receptor beta chain turned up many times. The antigen is undetermined. The V gene end was trimmed by 6 bases and the J gene end by 8 bases; junction bases not matched to a gene: 7. The CDR3 consists of 13 residues. Looked up from germline, CDR1 is SQVTM and CDR2 is ANQGSEA. The source of the sample is a study of Graves' ophthalmopathy and Graves' hyperthyroidism. TCR beta CDR3 regions were amplified from RNA transcripts. An initial RT-PCR round employing HTBI primers preceded a second-round multiplex PCR. TCRdb reanalysed the multiplex PCR reads using MiXCR and keeps one entry per CDR3 protein. The data hold under 350,000 distinct CDR3 sequences, with roughly 15% observed a single time. The study, taken as a whole, reports: Built on 13 signatures, a model told ophthalmopathy apart from stable hyperthyroidism with approximately 85% sensitivity and approximately 80% specificity.

V gene TRBV29-1 combines with J gene TRBJ2-1; TRBD2 aligns across 10 bases. Material for sequencing was peripheral blood. The clonotype was recovered from an adult man with Graves' ophthalmopathy. As DNA, the CDR3 is TGCAGCGTCGCGGGACTAGCGAGTGATGAGCAGTTCTTC. Translated: CSVAGLASDEQFF.